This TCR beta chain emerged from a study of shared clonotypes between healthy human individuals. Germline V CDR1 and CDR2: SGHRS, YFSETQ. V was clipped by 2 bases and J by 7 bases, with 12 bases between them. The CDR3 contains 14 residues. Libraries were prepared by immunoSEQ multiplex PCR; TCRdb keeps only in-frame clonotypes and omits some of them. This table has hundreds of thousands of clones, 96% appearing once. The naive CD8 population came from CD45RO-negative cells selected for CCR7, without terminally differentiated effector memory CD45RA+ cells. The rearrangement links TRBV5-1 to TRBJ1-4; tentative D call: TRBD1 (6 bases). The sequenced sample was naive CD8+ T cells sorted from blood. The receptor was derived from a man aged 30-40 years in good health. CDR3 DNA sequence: TGCGCCAGCAGCTTCACGGGGGCAGCTGAAAAACTGTTTTTT. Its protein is CASSFTGAAEKLFF.